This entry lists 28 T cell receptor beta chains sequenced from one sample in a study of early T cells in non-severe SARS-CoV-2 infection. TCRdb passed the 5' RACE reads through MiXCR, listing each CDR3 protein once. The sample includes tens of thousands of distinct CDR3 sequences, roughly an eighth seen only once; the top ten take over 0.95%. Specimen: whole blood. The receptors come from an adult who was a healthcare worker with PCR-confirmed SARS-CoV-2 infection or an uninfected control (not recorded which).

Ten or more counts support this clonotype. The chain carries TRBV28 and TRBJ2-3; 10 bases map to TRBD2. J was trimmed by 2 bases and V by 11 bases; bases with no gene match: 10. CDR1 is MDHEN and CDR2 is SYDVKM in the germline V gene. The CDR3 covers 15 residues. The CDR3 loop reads CAARTSGEPTDTQYF. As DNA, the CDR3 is TGTGCCGCCCGGACTAGCGGAGAGCCCACAGATACGCAGTATTTT.

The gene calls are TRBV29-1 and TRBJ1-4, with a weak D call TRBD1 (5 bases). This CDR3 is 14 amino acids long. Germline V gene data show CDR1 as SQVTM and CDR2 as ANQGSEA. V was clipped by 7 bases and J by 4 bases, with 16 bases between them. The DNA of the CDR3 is TGCAGCGCAGATATGGGGCTTGATAATGAAAAACTGTTTTTT. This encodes CSADMGLDNEKLFF.

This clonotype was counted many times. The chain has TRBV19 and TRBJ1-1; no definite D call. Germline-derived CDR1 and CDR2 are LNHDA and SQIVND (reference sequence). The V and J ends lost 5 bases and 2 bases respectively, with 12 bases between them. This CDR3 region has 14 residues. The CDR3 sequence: CASSFLTLNTEAFF. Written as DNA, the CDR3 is TGTGCCAGTAGTTTCCTGACCCTAAACACTGAAGCTTTCTTT.

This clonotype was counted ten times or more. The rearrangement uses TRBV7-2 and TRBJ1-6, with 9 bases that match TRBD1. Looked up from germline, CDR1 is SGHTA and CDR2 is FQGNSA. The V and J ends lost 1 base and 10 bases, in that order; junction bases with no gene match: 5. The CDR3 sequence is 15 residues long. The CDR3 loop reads CASSLEGTGRSPLHF. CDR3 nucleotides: TGTGCCAGCAGCTTAGAAGGGACAGGGCGGTCACCCCTCCACTTT. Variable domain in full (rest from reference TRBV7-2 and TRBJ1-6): GAGVSQSPSNKVTEKGKDVELRCDPISGHTALYWYRQSLGQGLEFLIYFQGNSAPDKSGLPSDRFSAERTGGSVSTLTIQRTQQEDSAVYLCASSLEGTGRSPLHFGNGTRLTVT.

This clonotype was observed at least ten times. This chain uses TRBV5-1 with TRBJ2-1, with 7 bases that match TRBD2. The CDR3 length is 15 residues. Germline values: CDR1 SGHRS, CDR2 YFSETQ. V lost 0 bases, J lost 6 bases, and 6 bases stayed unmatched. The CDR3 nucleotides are TGCGCCAGCAGCTTGGGGGCGGCGGGGGTCAATGAGCAGTTCTTC. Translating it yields CASSLGAAGVNEQFF.

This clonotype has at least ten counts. Here the CDR3 reads CASRWRAEAFF. The CDR3 nucleotides read TGTGCCAGCAGATGGAGGGCTGAAGCTTTCTTT. The chain uses TRBV27 and TRBJ1-1; D gene ambiguous. In germline, CDR1 is MNHEY, CDR2 SMNVEV (reference sequence). This CDR3 is 11 amino acids long. V was shortened by 6 bases and J by 6 bases, with 8 bases between the two germline ends.

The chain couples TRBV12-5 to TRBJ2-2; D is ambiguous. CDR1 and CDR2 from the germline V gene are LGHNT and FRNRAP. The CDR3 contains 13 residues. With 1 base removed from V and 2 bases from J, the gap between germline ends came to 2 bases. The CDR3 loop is CASGLANTGELFF. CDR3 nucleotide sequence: TGTGCTAGTGGTTTGGCCAACACCGGGGAGCTGTTTTTT.

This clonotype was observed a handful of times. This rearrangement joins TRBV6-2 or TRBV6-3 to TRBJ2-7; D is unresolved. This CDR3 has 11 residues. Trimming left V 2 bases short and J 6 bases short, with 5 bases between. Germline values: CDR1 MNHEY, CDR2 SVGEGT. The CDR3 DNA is TGTGCCAGCAGTTACGTGGGCGAGCAGTACTTC. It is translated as CASSYVGEQYF.

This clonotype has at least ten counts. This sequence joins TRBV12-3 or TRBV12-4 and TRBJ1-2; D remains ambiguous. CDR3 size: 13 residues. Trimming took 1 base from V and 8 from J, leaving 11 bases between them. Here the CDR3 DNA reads TGTGCCAGCAGTTTAGGGGGAGGGCAAGGCTACACCTTC. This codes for CASSLGGGQGYTF.

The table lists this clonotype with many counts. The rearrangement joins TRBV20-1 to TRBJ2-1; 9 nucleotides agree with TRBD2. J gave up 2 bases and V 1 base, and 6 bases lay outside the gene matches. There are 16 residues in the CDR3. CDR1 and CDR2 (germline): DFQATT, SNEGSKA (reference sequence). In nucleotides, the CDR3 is TGCAGTGCTAGAGTATATAGCGGGAGCCCCTACAATGAGCAGTTCTTC. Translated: CSARVYSGSPYNEQFF.

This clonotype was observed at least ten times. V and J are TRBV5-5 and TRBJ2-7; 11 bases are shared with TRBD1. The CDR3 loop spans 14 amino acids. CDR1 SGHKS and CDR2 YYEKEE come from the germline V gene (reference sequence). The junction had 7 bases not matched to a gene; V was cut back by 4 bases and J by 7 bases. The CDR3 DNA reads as TGTGCCAGCAGCGTAGGACAGGGGGCAAGGGAGCAGTACTTC. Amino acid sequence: CASSVGQGAREQYF.

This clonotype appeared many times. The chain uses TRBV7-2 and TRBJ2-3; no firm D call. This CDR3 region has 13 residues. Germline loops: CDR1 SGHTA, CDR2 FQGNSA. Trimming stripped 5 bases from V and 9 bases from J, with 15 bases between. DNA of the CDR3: TGTGCCAGCAGCCCCCTGACTGGAGTAACGCAGTATTTT. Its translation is CASSPLTGVTQYF.

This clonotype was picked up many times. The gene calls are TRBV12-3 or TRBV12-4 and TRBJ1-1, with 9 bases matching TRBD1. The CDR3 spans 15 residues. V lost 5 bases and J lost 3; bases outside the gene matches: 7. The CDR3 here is CASSPRQGGDTEAFF. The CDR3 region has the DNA TGTGCCAGCAGTCCCCGACAGGGGGGAGACACTGAAGCTTTCTTT.

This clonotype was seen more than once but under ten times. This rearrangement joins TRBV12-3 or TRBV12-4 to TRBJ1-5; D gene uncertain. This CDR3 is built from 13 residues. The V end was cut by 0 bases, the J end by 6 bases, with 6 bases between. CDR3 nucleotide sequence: TGTGCCAGCAGTTTAGCGCAGGCTCAGCCCCAGCATTTT. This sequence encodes CASSLAQAQPQHF.

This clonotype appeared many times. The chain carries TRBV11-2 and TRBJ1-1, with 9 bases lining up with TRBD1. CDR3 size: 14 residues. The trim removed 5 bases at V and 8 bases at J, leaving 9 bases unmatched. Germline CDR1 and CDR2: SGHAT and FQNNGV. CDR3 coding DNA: TGTGCCAGCAGCCACCGCCGGGACAGGGAAGAAGCTTTCTTT. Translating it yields CASSHRRDREEAFF.

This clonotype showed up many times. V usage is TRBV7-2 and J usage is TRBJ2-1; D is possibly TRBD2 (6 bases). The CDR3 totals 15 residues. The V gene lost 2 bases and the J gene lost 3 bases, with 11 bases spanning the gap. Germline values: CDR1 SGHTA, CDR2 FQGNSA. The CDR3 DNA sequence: TGTGCCAGCAGCTTAACGGGGGAGCTCTACAATGAGCAGTTCTTC. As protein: CASSLTGELYNEQFF. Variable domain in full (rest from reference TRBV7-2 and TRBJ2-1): GAGVSQSPSNKVTEKGKDVELRCDPISGHTALYWYRQSLGQGLEFLIYFQGNSAPDKSGLPSDRFSAERTGGSVSTLTIQRTQQEDSAVYLCASSLTGELYNEQFFGPGTRLTVL.

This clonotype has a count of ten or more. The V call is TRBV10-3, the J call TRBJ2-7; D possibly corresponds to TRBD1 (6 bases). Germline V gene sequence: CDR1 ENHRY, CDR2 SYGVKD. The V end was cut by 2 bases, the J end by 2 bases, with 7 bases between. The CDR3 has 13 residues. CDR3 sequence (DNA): TGTGCCATCAGTGAGGACAGGCCCTACGAGCAGTACTTC. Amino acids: CAISEDRPYEQYF.

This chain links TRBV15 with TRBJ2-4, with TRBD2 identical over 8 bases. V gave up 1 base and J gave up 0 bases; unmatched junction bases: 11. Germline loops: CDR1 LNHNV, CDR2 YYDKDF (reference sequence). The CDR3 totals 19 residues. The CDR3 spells CATSRVGTSGSLAKNIQYF. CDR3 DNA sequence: TGTGCCACCAGCAGAGTGGGAACTAGCGGAAGTCTAGCCAAAAACATTCAGTACTTC.

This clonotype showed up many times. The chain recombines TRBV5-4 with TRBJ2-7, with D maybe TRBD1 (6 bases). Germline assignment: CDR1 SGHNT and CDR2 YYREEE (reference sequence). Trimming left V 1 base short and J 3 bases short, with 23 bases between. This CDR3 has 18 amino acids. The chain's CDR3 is CASSLSGTGTNLFYEQYF. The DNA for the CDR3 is TGTGCCAGCAGCTTGAGTGGTACTGGGACAAACTTATTCTACGAGCAGTACTTC.

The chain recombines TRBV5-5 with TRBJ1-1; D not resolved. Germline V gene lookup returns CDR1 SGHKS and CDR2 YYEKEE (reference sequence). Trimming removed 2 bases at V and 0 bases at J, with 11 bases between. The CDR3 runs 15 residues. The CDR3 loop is CASSFTTELNTEAFF. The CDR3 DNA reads TGTGCCAGCAGCTTTACCACGGAATTGAACACTGAAGCTTTCTTT.

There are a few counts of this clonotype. CDR3 nucleotides: TGTGCCAGCAGCTCCCTTGGACAGGGACTGACGAACACTGAAGCTTTCTTT. This gives the protein CASSSLGQGLTNTEAFF. This chain uses TRBV11-2 with TRBJ1-1; TRBD1 agrees at 8 bases. The ends lost 4 bases at V and 1 base at J; junction bases unmatched: 11. This CDR3 contains 17 residues. Germline V gene lookup returns CDR1 SGHAT and CDR2 FQNNGV.

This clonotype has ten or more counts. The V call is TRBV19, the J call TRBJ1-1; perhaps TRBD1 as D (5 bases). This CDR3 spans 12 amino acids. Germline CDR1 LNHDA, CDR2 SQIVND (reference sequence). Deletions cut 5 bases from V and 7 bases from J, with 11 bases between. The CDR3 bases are TGTGCCAGTAGTGCCGGGACGGTTGAAGCTTTCTTT. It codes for CASSAGTVEAFF.

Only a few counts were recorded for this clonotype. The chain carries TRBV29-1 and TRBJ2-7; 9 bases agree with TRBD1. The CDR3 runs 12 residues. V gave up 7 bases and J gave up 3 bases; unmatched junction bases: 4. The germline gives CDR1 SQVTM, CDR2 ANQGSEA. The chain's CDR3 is CSAWDRDYEQYF. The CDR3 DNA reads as TGCAGCGCTTGGGACAGGGACTACGAGCAGTACTTC.

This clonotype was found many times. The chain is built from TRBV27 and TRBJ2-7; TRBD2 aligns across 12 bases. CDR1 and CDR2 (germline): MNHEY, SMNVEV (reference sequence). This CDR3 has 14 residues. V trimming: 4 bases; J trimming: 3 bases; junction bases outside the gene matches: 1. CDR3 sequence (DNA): TGTGCCAGCAGTTCGACTAGCGGGGGCTACGAGCAGTACTTC. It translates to CASSSTSGGYEQYF.

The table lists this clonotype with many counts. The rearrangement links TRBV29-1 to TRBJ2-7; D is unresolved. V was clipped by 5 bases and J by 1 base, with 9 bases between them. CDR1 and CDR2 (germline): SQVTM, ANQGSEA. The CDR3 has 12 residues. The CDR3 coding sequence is TGCAGCGTTATCGGACGATCCTACGAGCAGTACTTC. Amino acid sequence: CSVIGRSYEQYF.

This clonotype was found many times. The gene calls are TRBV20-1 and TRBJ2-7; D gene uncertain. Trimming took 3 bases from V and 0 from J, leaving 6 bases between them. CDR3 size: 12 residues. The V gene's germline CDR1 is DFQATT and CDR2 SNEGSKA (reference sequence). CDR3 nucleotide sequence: TGCAGTGCTAGTCAGACCTCCTACGAGCAGTACTTC. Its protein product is CSASQTSYEQYF.

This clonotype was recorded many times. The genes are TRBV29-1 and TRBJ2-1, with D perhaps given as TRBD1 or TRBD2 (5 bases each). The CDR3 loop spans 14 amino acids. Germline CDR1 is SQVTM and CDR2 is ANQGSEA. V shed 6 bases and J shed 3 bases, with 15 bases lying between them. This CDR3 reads CSVDGTVNYNEQFF. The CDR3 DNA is TGCAGCGTCGATGGGACGGTTAACTACAATGAGCAGTTCTTC.

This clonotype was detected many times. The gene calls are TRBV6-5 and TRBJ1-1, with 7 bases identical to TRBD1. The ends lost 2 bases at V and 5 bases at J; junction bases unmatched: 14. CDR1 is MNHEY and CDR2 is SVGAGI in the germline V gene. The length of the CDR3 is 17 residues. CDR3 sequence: CASSYPDPDREGTEAFF. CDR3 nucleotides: TGTGCCAGCAGTTACCCCGACCCCGACAGGGAAGGTACTGAAGCTTTCTTT.